Described below is a single T cell receptor beta chain sequence and its context. The data originate from a study of blood T cell repertoires in COVID-19. Study-wide background: Collection of acute and convalescent COVID-19 samples took place in the United States, Italy and Spain. The cDNA or gDNA used as material had been derived from T cells, B-cell-depleted T cells, or PBMCs.

Original analysis: The authors estimated nucleated cell counts from reference gene primer amplification. Here immunoSEQ multiplex PCR was the method, and the copy in TCRdb shows in-frame clones only, minus some. The V and J calls and clone size come from that table; D and trimming were worked out from the DNA. This repertoire shows about 300,000 clones, 85% to 90% found once; its top ten account for 1.3%. Germline assignment: CDR1 SGHTA and CDR2 FQGNSA. V gave up 1 base and J gave up 1 base, with 7 bases separating them. The CDR3 is 14 amino acids. The sequencing sample was made of peripheral blood. The chain recombines TRBV7-2 with TRBJ2-5, with D maybe TRBD2 (5 bases). This receptor was taken from an older man with acute or convalescent COVID-19. The CDR3, as DNA: TGTGCCAGCAGCTTAGGGAGGCGCCAAGAGACCCAGTACTTC. Protein: CASSLGRRQETQYF.